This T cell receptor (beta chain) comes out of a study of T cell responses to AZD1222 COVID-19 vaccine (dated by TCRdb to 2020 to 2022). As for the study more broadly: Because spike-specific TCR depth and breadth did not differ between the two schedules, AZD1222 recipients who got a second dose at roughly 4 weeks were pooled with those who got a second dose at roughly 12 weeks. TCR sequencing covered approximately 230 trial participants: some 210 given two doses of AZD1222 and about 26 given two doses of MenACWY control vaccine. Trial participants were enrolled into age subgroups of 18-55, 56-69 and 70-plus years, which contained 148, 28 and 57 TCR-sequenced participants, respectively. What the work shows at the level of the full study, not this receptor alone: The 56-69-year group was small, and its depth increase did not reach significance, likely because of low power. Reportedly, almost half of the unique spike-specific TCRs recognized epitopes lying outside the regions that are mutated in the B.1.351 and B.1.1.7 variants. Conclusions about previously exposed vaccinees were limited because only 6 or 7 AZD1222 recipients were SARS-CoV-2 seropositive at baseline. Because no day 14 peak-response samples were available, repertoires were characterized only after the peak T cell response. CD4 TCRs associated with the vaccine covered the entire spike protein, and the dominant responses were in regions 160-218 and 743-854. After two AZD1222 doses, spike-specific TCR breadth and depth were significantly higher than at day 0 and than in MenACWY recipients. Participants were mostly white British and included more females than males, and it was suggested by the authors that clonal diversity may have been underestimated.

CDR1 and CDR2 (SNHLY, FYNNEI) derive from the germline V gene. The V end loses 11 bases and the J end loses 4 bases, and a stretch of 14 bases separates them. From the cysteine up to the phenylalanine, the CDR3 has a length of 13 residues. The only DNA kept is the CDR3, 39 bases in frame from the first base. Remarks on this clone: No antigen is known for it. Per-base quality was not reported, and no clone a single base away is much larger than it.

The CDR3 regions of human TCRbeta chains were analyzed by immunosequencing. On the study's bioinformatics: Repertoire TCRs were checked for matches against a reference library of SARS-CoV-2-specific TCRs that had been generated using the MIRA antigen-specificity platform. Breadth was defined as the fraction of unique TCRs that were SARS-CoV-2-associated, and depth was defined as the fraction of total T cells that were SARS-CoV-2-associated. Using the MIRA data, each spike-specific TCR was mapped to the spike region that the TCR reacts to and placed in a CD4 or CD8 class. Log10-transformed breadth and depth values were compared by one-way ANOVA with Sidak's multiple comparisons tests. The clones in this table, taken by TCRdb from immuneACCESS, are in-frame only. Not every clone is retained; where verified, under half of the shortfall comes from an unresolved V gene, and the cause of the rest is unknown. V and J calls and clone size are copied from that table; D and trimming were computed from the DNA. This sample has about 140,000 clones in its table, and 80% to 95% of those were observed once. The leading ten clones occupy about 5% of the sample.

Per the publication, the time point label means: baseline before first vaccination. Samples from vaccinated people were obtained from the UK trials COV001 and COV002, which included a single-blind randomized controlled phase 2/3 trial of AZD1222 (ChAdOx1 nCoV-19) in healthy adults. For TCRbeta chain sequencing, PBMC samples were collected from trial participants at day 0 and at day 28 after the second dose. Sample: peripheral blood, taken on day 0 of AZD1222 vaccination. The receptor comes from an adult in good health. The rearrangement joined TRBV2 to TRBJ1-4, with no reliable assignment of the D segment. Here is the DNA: TGTGCCTGTGGCGTGACCCTTAATGAAAAACTGTTTTTT. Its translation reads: CACGVTLNEKLFF. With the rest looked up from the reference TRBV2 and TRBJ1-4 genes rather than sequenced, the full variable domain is EPEVTQTPSHQVTQMGQEVILRCVPISNHLYFYWYRQILGQKVEFLVSFYNNEISEKSEIFDDQFSVERPDGSNFTLKIRSTKLEDSAMYFCACGVTLNEKLFFGSGTQLSVL.